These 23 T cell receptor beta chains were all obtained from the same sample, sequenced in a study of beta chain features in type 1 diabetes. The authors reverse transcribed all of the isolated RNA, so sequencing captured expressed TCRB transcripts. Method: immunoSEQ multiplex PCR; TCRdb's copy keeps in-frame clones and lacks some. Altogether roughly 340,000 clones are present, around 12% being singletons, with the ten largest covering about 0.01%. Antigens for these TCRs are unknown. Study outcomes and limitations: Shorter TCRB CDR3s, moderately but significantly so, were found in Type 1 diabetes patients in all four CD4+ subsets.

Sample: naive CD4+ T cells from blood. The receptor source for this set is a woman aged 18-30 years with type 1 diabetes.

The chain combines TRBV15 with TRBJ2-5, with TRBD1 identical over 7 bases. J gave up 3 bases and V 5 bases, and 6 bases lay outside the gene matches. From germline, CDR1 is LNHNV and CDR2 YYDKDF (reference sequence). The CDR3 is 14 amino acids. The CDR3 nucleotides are TGTGCCACCAGCGGTGGGACAGTAAAAGAGACCCAGTACTTC. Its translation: CATSGGTVKETQYF.

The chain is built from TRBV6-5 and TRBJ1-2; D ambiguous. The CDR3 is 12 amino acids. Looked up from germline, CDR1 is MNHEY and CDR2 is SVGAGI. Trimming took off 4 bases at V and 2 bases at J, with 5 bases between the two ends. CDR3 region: CASSSGNYGYTF. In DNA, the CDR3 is TGTGCCAGCAGTTCGGGGAACTATGGCTACACCTTC.

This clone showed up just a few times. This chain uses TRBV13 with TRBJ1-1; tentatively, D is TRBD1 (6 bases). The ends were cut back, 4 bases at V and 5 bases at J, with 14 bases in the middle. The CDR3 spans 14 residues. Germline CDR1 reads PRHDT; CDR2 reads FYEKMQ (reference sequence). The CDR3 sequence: CASSSRGGETEAFF. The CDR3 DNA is TGTGCCAGCAGCTCCCGGGGGGGCGAAACTGAAGCTTTCTTT. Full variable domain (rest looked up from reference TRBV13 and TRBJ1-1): AAGVIQSPRHLIKEKRETATLKCYPIPRHDTVYWYQQGPGQDPQFLISFYEKMQSDKGSIPDRFSAQQFSDYHSELNMSSLELGDSALYFCASSSRGGETEAFFGQGTRLTVV.

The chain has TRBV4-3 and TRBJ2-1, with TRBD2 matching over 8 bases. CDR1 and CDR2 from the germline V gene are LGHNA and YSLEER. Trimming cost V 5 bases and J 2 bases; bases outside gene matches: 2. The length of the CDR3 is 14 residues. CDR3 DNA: TGCGCCAGCAGCGTAGCGGGAACCTACAATGAGCAGTTCTTC. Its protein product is CASSVAGTYNEQFF.

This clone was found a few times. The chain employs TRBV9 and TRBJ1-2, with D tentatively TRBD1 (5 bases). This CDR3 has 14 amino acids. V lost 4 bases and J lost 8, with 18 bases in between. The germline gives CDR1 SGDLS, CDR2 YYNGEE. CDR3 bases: TGTGCCAGCAGCTCAGATGGGGCGATGGGGGGCTACACCTTC. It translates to CASSSDGAMGGYTF.

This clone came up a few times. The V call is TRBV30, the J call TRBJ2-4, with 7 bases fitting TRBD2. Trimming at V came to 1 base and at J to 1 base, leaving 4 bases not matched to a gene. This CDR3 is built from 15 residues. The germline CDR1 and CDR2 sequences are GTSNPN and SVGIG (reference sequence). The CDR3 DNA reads TGTGCCTGGAGTGCGAGCGGGAAGGCCAAAAACATTCAGTACTTC. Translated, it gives CAWSASGKAKNIQYF. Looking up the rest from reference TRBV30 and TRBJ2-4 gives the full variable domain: SQTIHQWPATLVQPVGSPLSLECTVEGTSNPNLYWYRQAAGRGLQLLFYSVGIGQISSEVPQNLSASRPQDRQFILSSKKLLLSDSGFYLCAWSASGKAKNIQYFGAGTRLSVL.

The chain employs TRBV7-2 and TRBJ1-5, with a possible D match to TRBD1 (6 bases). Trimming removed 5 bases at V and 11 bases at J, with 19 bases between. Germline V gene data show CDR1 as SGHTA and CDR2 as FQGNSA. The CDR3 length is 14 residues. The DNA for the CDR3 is TGTGCCAGCAGCGCTGGACAGAGGTGGGCTGCCCAGCATTTT. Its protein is CASSAGQRWAAQHF.

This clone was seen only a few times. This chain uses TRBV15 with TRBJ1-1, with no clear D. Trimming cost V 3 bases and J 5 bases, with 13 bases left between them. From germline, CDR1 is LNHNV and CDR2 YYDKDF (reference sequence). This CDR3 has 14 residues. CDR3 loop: CATSRDLGWTEAFF. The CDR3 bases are TGTGCCACCAGCAGGGACTTAGGATGGACTGAAGCTTTCTTT.

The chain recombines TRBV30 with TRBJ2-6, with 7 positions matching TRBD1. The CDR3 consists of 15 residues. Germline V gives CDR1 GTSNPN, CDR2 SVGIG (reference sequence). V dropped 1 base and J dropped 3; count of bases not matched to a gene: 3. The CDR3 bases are TGTGCCTGGAGTGGGCAGGGGGTTGGGGCCAACGTCCTGACTTTC. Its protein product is CAWSGQGVGANVLTF.

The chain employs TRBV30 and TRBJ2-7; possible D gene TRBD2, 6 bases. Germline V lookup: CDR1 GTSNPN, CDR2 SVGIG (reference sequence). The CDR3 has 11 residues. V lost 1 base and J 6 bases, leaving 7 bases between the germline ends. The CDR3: CAWSAGVEQYF. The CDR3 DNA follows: TGTGCCTGGAGTGCGGGGGTCGAGCAGTACTTC.

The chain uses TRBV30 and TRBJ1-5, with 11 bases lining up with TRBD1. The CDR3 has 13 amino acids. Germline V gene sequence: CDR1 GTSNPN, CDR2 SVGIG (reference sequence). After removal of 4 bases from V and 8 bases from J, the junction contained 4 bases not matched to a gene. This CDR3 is CAWNWGQGEPQHF. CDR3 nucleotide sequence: TGTGCCTGGAACTGGGGACAGGGGGAGCCCCAGCATTTT.

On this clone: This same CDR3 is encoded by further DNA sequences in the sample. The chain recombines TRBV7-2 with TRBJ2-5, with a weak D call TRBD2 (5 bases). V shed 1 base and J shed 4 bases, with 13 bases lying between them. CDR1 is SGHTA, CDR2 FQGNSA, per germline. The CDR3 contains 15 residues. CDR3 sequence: CASSLGLAGRETQYF. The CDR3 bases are TGTGCCAGCAGCTTAGGTCTAGCTGGGAGAGAGACCCAGTACTTC.

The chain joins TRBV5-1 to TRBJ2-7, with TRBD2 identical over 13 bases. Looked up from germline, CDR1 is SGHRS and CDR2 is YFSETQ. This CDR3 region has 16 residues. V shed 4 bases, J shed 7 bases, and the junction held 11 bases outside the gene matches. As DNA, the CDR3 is TGCGCCAGCAGCCCGGGGACTAGCGGGAAAGCGGGGGAGCAGTACTTC. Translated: CASSPGTSGKAGEQYF.

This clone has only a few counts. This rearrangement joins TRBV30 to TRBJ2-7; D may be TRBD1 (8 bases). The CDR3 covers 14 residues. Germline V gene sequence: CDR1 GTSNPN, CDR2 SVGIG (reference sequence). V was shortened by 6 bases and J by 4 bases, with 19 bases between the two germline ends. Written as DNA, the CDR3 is TGTGCCTGCACAGGGGGAGGGCCCCCGTACGAGCAGTACTTC. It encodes CACTGGGPPYEQYF. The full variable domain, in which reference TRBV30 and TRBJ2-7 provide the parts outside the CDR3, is SQTIHQWPATLVQPVGSPLSLECTVEGTSNPNLYWYRQAAGRGLQLLFYSVGIGQISSEVPQNLSASRPQDRQFILSSKKLLLSDSGFYLCACTGGGPPYEQYFGPGTRLTVT.

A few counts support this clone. The CDR3 here is CAWSVPRTGALNQPQHF. The CDR3, as DNA: TGTGCCTGGAGTGTACCTCGGACAGGGGCCCTCAATCAGCCCCAGCATTTT. The genes are TRBV30 and TRBJ1-5; 9 bases are shared with TRBD1. Germline lookup yields CDR1 GTSNPN and CDR2 SVGIG (reference sequence). The CDR3 has 17 residues. J was trimmed by 3 bases and V by 0 bases; bases with no gene match: 9.

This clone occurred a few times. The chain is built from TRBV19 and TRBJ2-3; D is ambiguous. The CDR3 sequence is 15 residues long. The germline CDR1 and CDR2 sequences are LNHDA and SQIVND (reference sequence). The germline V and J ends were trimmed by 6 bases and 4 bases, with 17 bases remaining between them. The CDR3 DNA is TGTGCCAGTAGCCCCCAGGAATCCGCAGCAGATACGCAGTATTTT. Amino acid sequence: CASSPQESAADTQYF.

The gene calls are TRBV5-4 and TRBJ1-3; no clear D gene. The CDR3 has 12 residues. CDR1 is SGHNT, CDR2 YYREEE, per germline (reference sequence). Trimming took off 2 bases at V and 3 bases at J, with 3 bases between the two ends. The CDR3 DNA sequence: TGTGCCAGCAGCTTCGGTGGAAACACCATATATTTT. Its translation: CASSFGGNTIYF.

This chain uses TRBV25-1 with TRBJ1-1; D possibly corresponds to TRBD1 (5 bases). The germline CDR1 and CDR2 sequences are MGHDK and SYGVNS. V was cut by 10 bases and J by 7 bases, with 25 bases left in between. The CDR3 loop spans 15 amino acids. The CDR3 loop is CATSPPHDRGLEAFF. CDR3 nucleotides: TGTGCCACCTCGCCCCCACACGACCGGGGACTTGAAGCTTTCTTT.

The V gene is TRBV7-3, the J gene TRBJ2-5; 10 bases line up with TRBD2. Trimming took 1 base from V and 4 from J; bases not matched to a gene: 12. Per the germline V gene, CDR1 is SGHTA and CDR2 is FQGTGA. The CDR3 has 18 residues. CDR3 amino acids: CASSLSGGGASGRETQYF. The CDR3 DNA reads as TGTGCCAGCAGCTTAAGTGGGGGAGGAGCTAGCGGGAGAGAGACCCAGTACTTC. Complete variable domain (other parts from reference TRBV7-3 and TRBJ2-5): GAGVSQTPSNKVTEKGKYVELRCDPISGHTALYWYRQSLGQGPEFLIYFQGTGAADDSGLPNDRFFAVRPEGSVSTLKIQRTERGDSAVYLCASSLSGGGASGRETQYFGPGTRLLVL.

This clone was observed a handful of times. DNA for the CDR3: TGTGCCAGCAAGCTAGGACTCGACAATGAGCAGTTCTTC. Translation gives CASKLGLDNEQFF. This chain uses TRBV2 with TRBJ2-1; possibly TRBD2 for D (5 bases). Germline lookup yields CDR1 SNHLY and CDR2 FYNNEI. The CDR3 spans 13 residues. V was clipped by 7 bases and J by 5 bases, with 12 bases between them. Based on the CDR3 plus reference TRBV2 and TRBJ2-1, the full variable domain is EPEVTQTPSHQVTQMGQEVILRCVPISNHLYFYWYRQILGQKVEFLVSFYNNEISEKSEIFDDQFSVERPDGSNFTLKIRSTKLEDSAMYFCASKLGLDNEQFFGPGTRLTVL.

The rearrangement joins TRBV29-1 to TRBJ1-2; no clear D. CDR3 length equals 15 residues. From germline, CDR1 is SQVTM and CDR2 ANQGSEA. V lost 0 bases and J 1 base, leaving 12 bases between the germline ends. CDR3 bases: TGCAGCGTTGAAGAGGGGAGGTTAGGTAACTATGGCTACACCTTC. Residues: CSVEEGRLGNYGYTF.

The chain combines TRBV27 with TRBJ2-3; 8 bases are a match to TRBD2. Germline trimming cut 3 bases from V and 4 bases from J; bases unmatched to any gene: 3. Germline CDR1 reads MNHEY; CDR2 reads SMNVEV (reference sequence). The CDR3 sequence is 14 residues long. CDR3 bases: TGTGCCAGCAGTTTCTTAGCGGGGCCAGATACGCAGTATTTT. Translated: CASSFLAGPDTQYF.

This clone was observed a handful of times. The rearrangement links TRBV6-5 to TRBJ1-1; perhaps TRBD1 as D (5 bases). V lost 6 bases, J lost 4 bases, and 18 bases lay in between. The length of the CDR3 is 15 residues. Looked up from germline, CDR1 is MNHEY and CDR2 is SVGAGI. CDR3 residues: CASRQQGPGGTEAFF. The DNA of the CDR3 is TGTGCCAGCAGACAACAAGGCCCGGGGGGCACTGAAGCTTTCTTT.